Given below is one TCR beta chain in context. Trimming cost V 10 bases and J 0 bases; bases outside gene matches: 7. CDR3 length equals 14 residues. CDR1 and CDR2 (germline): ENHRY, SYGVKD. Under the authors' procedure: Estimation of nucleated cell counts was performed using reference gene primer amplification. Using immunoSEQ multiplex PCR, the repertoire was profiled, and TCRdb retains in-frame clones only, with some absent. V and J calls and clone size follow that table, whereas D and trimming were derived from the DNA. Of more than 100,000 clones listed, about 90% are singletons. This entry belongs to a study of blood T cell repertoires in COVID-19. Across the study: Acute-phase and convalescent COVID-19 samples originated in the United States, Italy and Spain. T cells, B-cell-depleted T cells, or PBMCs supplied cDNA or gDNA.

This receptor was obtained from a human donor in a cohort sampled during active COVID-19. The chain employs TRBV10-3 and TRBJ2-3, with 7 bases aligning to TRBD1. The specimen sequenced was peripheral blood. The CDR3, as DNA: TGTGCCACCAAGGGGGCTTTTAGCACAGATACGCAGTATTTT. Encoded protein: CATKGAFSTDTQYF.